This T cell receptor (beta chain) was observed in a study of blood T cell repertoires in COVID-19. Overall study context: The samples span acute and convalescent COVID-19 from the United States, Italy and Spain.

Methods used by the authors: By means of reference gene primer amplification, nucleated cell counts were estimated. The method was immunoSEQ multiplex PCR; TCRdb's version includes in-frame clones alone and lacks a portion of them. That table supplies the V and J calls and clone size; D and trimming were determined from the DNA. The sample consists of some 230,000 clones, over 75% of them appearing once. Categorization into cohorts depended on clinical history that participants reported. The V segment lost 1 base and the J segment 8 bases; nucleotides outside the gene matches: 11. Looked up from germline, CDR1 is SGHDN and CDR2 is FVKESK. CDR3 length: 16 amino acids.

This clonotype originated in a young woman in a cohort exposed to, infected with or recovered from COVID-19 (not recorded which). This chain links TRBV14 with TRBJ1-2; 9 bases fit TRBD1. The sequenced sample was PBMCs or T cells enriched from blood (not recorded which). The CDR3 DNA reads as TGTGCCAGCAGCCAAGGTTGGGACAGGGCCTATCGAGGCTACACCTTC. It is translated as CASSQGWDRAYRGYTF.